These 32 T cell receptor beta chains were all obtained from the same sample, sequenced in a study of control samples from healthy donors and cancer patients. Sequenced by immunoSEQ multiplex PCR; TCRdb stores in-frame clones only, minus some. This table holds about 190,000 clones. The source material was blood. The receptors were gathered from a woman aged 30 to 39 in good health.

The V call is TRBV7-6, the J call TRBJ1-5; 9 bases agree with TRBD1. This CDR3 is built from 15 residues. V shed 5 bases and J 2 bases; nucleotides not matched to a gene: 4. The V gene's germline CDR1 is SGHVS and CDR2 FNYEAQ. CDR3: CASSLGQGRNQPQHF. The CDR3 DNA reads TGTGCCAGCAGCCTCGGACAGGGGCGCAATCAGCCCCAGCATTTT.

The V gene is TRBV10-3, the J gene TRBJ2-7; 7 positions agree with TRBD1. In germline, CDR1 is ENHRY, CDR2 SYGVKD. This CDR3 spans 14 amino acids. V trimming: 8 bases; J trimming: 1 base; junction bases outside the gene matches: 8. The CDR3, as DNA: TGTGCCATCGATTCAGGCAGGGGGTCCTACGAGCAGTACTTC. It yields the protein CAIDSGRGSYEQYF.

The chain joins TRBV30 to TRBJ2-3; 11 bases agree with TRBD2. Trimming took 7 bases from V and 2 from J; bases not matched to a gene: 14. The CDR3 has 17 amino acids. Germline V gene data show CDR1 as GTSNPN and CDR2 as SVGIG (reference sequence). The CDR3, as DNA: TGTGCCTTCTCGAACTGGGGACTAGCGGAGTACACAGATACGCAGTATTTT. It yields the protein CAFSNWGLAEYTDTQYF.

This rearrangement joins TRBV12-3 or TRBV12-4 to TRBJ2-7; D possibly uses TRBD1 or TRBD2 (5 bases each). The CDR3 loop spans 11 amino acids. V was clipped by 3 bases and J by 6 bases, with 6 bases between them. CDR3 DNA sequence: TGTGCCAGCAGTTTCGGGACCGAGCAGTACTTC. Amino acid sequence: CASSFGTEQYF.

The chain's CDR3 is CASSFEGNQPQHF. CDR3 nucleotide sequence: TGTGCCAGCAGCTTCGAGGGCAATCAGCCCCAGCATTTT. The chain combines TRBV7-9 with TRBJ1-5; D gene ambiguous. The CDR3 sequence is 13 residues long. The germline V gene has CDR1 SEHNR and CDR2 FQNEAQ (reference sequence). V dropped 3 bases and J dropped 2 bases, with 5 bases sitting between them.

The V and J genes are TRBV2 and TRBJ1-2; D is unclear. This CDR3 has 13 amino acids. Per the germline V gene, CDR1 is SNHLY and CDR2 is FYNNEI. V was trimmed by 7 bases and J by 5 bases, leaving 14 bases between them. CDR3 region: CASNPERGYGYTF. The DNA of the CDR3 is TGTGCCAGCAATCCAGAACGCGGTTATGGCTACACCTTC.

The chain carries TRBV7-9 and TRBJ1-2; tentative D call: TRBD1 (6 bases). V lost 2 bases, J lost 7 bases, and 23 bases lay in between. The CDR3 has 17 residues. The germline CDR1 and CDR2 sequences are SEHNR and FQNEAQ (reference sequence). The CDR3 here is CASSLSVDEQGEGGYTF. The CDR3 coding sequence is TGTGCCAGCAGCTTATCGGTTGACGAACAGGGCGAAGGTGGCTACACCTTC.

This chain connects TRBV21-1 to TRBJ2-7; the table's D call of TRBD2 was not tested on the DNA. TRBV21-1 has pseudogene status. The CDR3 totals 15 residues. The DNA of the CDR3 is TGTGCCAGCAGCAATAAGGAGACGTGCTCCTACGAGCAGTACTTC. This codes for CASSNKETCSYEQYF.

The rearrangement links TRBV28 to TRBJ2-1; possibly TRBD1 or TRBD2 for D (5 bases each). The germline V gene has CDR1 MDHEN and CDR2 SYDVKM. The V gene lost 1 base and the J gene lost 5 bases, with 15 bases spanning the gap. The CDR3 loop spans 16 amino acids. In DNA form, the CDR3 reads TGTGCCAGCAGTTTATTCGGGGCAGGGTTAGACAATGAGCAGTTCTTC. This gives the protein CASSLFGAGLDNEQFF.

The chain employs TRBV7-8 and TRBJ1-6; D is unresolved. Germline CDR1 is SGHVS and CDR2 is FQNEAQ. Between the trimmed V and J ends, which lost 5 bases and 5 bases, there was a span of 10 bases. The CDR3 runs 14 residues. CDR3 sequence (DNA): TGTGCCAGCAGCAAACGCTTCAATAATTCACCCCTCCACTTT. Translation gives CASSKRFNNSPLHF.

A remark on this clone: One end of the junction is discordant with germline, which a read error may explain. The chain combines TRBV5-1 with TRBJ1-5; no definite D call. CDR1 and CDR2 (germline): SGHRS, YFSETQ. The CDR3 spans 14 residues. The CDR3 DNA reads TGCGCCAGCAGCTTGGAGGCAGGCAAACAGCCCCAGCATTTT. It specifies CASSLEAGKQPQHF.

CDR3 loop: CASSYTSNTEAFF. The DNA for the CDR3 is TGTGCCAGTAGTTACACGAGCAACACTGAAGCTTTCTTT. The V and J genes are TRBV19 and TRBJ1-1, with D hard to call. CDR1 LNHDA and CDR2 SQIVND come from the germline V gene (reference sequence). The V end lost 5 bases, the J end lost 2 bases, and 9 bases lay between the germline ends. The CDR3 is made up of 13 amino acids.

The chain employs TRBV18 and TRBJ1-3; weak D call: TRBD1 (5 bases). V dropped 3 bases and J dropped 1 base, with 13 bases sitting between them. Germline CDR1 and CDR2: KGHSH and LQKENI. This CDR3 is 16 amino acids long. The CDR3: CASSPTPGLSGNTIYF. The CDR3 DNA sequence: TGTGCCAGCTCACCCACACCGGGACTTTCTGGAAACACCATATATTTT.

The chain recombines TRBV28 with TRBJ1-4; 7 bases fit TRBD1. With 5 bases clipped from V and 5 bases from J, the junction kept 8 bases outside the gene matches. This CDR3 has 15 amino acids. Germline CDR1 reads MDHEN; CDR2 reads SYDVKM. DNA of the CDR3: TGTGCCAGCAGTACGCAGGGGGAGGAGAATGAAAAACTGTTTTTT. Encoded protein: CASSTQGEENEKLFF.

This chain joins TRBV7-2 and TRBJ1-1, with 10 bases that match TRBD1. CDR1 is SGHTA and CDR2 is FQGNSA in the germline V gene. This CDR3 region has 14 residues. The J segment lost 4 bases and the V segment lost 6 bases, leaving 5 bases of the junction unmatched. CDR3 coding DNA: TGTGCCAGCAGAAGACAGGGGGCGGGCACTGAAGCTTTCTTT. This encodes CASRRQGAGTEAFF.

The V call is TRBV4-1, the J call TRBJ2-1; no reliable D call. This CDR3 contains 16 residues. V lost 1 base to trimming and J lost 2 bases, with 12 bases between them. The germline V gene has CDR1 MGHRA and CDR2 YSYEKL. In DNA, the CDR3 is TGCGCCAGCAGCCAAGGAGAGGACGCCCCCTACAATGAGCAGTTCTTC. Protein product: CASSQGEDAPYNEQFF.

The rearrangement joins TRBV5-1 to TRBJ2-7; D is uncertain. The germline CDR1 and CDR2 sequences are SGHRS and YFSETQ. The CDR3 has 12 amino acids. V lost 5 bases and J 5 bases, leaving 11 bases between the germline ends. CDR3 coding DNA: TGCGCCAGCAGGCTCCAGGCGGACGAGCAGTACTTC. This codes for CASRLQADEQYF.

The DNA for the CDR3 is TGCGCCAGCAGCCTGAAGTCGGGGGCAGGGAATTCACCCCTCCACTTT. Translating gives CASSLKSGAGNSPLHF. The chain recombines TRBV4-1 with TRBJ1-6; possible D gene TRBD1, 6 bases. V was shortened by 4 bases and J by 7 bases, with 17 bases between the two germline ends. Per germline, CDR1 MGHRA and CDR2 YSYEKL. The CDR3 is made up of 16 amino acids.

The chain carries TRBV12-3 or TRBV12-4 and TRBJ2-5; D not certain. The V end was cut by 2 bases, the J end by 2 bases, with 6 bases between. The CDR3 covers 13 residues. DNA for the CDR3: TGTGCCAGCAGTTTAATACCACAAGAGACCCAGTACTTC. Translation: CASSLIPQETQYF.

The rearrangement uses TRBV4-2 and TRBJ2-7; 9 bases are a match to TRBD1. The junction had 17 bases not matched to a gene; V was cut back by 4 bases and J by 4 bases. CDR1 is LGHNA and CDR2 is YNFKEQ in the germline V gene. The CDR3 covers 18 residues. The DNA of the CDR3 is TGTGCCAGCAGCCCGGGGACAGGGAGGGCCGGGGCGGCTTACGAGCAGTACTTC. Protein: CASSPGTGRAGAAYEQYF.

The V and J genes are TRBV4-1 and TRBJ2-2; D possibly corresponds to TRBD2 (5 bases). The germline CDR1 and CDR2 sequences are MGHRA and YSYEKL. This CDR3 is built from 15 residues. V was cut by 5 bases and J by 4 bases, with 14 bases left in between. The CDR3 sequence is CASSYTAGSTGELFF. Here the CDR3 DNA reads TGCGCCAGCAGCTACACTGCGGGCAGCACCGGGGAGCTGTTTTTT.

The gene calls are TRBV30 and TRBJ1-5, with 7 bases lining up with TRBD1. There are 17 residues in the CDR3. Germline CDR1 is GTSNPN and CDR2 is SVGIG (reference sequence). Losses at the gene ends were 5 bases for V and 0 bases for J; bases not matched to a gene: 13. CDR3 region: CAWSRDRDFFSNQPQHF. CDR3 nucleotide sequence: TGTGCCTGGTCGCGCGACAGGGATTTTTTTAGCAATCAGCCCCAGCATTTT.

J is TRBJ1-2 and V is TRBV12-3 or TRBV12-4, with D maybe TRBD1 (5 bases). Trimming took off 6 bases at V and 4 bases at J, with 9 bases between the two ends. This CDR3 has 12 residues. In DNA, the CDR3 is TGTGCCAGCAGATCCGGGACCTATGGCTACACCTTC. Its translation: CASRSGTYGYTF.

The J gene is TRBJ1-5, the V gene TRBV30, with D possibly matching TRBD1 (6 bases). V was shortened by 0 bases and J by 4 bases, with 10 bases between the two germline ends. CDR1 GTSNPN and CDR2 SVGIG come from the germline V gene (reference sequence). The CDR3 spans 14 residues. CDR3 nucleotide sequence: TGTGCCTGGAGTGTAGGGGGGGGGAATCAGCCCCAGCATTTT. The encoded protein is CAWSVGGGNQPQHF.

The rearrangement links TRBV10-3 to TRBJ1-1, with D uncertain. Germline V gene lookup returns CDR1 ENHRY and CDR2 SYGVKD. The CDR3 is 15 amino acids. V was clipped by 0 bases and J by 0 bases, with 8 bases between them. The CDR3 loop reads CAISESGRLNTEAFF. The DNA of the CDR3 is TGTGCCATCAGTGAGTCGGGCAGGTTGAACACTGAAGCTTTCTTT.

The chain employs TRBV7-2 and TRBJ2-3; D unresolved. There are 19 residues in the CDR3. Germline-derived CDR1 and CDR2 are SGHTA and FQGNSA. Trimming cost V 0 bases and J 0 bases, with 19 bases left between them. The CDR3 loop is CASSLAHSASVASTDTQYF. CDR3 bases: TGTGCCAGCAGCTTAGCGCATTCGGCTAGTGTAGCTAGCACAGATACGCAGTATTTT. The whole variable domain, filled in from reference TRBV7-2 and TRBJ2-3, reads GAGVSQSPSNKVTEKGKDVELRCDPISGHTALYWYRQSLGQGLEFLIYFQGNSAPDKSGLPSDRFSAERTGGSVSTLTIQRTQQEDSAVYLCASSLAHSASVASTDTQYFGPGTRLTVL.

The chain is built from TRBV27 and TRBJ1-2; D ambiguous. Trimming stripped 2 bases from V and 0 bases from J, with 7 bases between. This CDR3 contains 14 residues. Germline lookup yields CDR1 MNHEY and CDR2 SMNVEV (reference sequence). The chain's CDR3 is CASSLDGSNYGYTF. CDR3 bases: TGTGCCAGCAGTTTAGATGGGTCTAACTATGGCTACACCTTC.

This chain joins TRBV5-1 and TRBJ1-2, with TRBD1 as a possible D gene (5 bases). Germline assignment: CDR1 SGHRS and CDR2 YFSETQ. The CDR3 is made up of 14 amino acids. V was shortened by 0 bases and J by 3 bases, with 9 bases between the two germline ends. The CDR3 DNA reads TGCGCCAGCAGCTTGGATGGAGGGGACTATGGCTACACCTTC. Encoded protein: CASSLDGGDYGYTF.

This chain links TRBV28 with TRBJ1-1; weak D call: TRBD1 (5 bases). CDR3 size: 14 residues. The V gene's germline CDR1 is MDHEN and CDR2 SYDVKM. V was pared by 5 bases and J by 2 bases, with 12 bases between. CDR3 nucleotide sequence: TGTGCCAGCAGTACCGGGACCTACAACACTGAAGCTTTCTTT. This gives the protein CASSTGTYNTEAFF.

As concerns this clone: An end of the junction differs from the germline gene, which may be a read error. The gene calls are TRBV3-1 (or the pseudogene TRBV3-2) and TRBJ2-2; D is possibly TRBD1 (5 bases). This CDR3 is built from 16 residues. Germline CDR1 is LGHDT and CDR2 is YNNKEL (reference sequence). This chain's CDR3 is CASRQDRTSVSGELFF. DNA of the CDR3: TGTGCCAGCAGACAAGACAGAACCAGTGTGTCCGGGGAGCTGTTTTTT.

The CDR3 loop reads CSVELAPGDTQYF. DNA for the CDR3: TGCAGCGTTGAACTGGCCCCGGGGGATACGCAGTATTTT. The chain carries TRBV29-1 and TRBJ2-3, with D maybe TRBD2 (5 bases). Germline V gene data show CDR1 as SQVTM and CDR2 as ANQGSEA. This CDR3 spans 13 amino acids. Trimming removed 2 bases from V and 6 bases from J, with 12 bases in between.

The chain recombines TRBV5-1 with TRBJ1-2; the match to TRBD1 covers 7 bases. The CDR3 sequence is 17 residues long. The V gene end was trimmed by 5 bases and the J gene end by 3 bases; junction bases not matched to a gene: 16. Germline V gene data show CDR1 as SGHRS and CDR2 as YFSETQ. CDR3 sequence: CASREAYRGFLYYGYTF. The CDR3 nucleotides are TGCGCCAGCAGGGAAGCCTACAGGGGATTCCTTTACTATGGCTACACCTTC.